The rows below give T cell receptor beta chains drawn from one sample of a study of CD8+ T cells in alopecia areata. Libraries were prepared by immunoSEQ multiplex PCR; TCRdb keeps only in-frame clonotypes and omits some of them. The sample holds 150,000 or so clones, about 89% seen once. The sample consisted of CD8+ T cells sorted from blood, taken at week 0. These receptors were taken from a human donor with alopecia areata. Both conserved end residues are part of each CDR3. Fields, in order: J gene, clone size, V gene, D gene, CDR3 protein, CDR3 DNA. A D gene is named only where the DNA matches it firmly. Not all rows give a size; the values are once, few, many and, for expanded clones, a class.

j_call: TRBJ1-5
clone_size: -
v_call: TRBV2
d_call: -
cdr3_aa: CASSEQGEVQPQHF
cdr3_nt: TGTGCCAGCAGTGAACAGGGAGAGGTTCAGCCCCAGCATTTT

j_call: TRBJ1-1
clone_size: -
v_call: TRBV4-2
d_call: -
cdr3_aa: CASSQDITPLGRTEAFF
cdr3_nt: TGTGCCAGCAGCCAAGATATTACCCCATTAGGTCGGACTGAAGCTTTCTTT

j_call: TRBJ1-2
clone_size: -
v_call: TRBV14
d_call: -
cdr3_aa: CASSQDFRGDPNYGYTF
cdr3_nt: TGTGCCAGCAGCCAAGACTTTCGGGGGGATCCTAACTATGGCTACACCTTC

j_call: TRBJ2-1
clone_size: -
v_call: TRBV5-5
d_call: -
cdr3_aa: CASSQVFSSYNEQFF
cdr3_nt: TGTGCCAGCAGCCAAGTGTTCAGCTCCTACAATGAGCAGTTCTTC

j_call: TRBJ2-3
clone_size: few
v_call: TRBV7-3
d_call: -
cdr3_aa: CASSPSSGDTQYF
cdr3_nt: TGTGCCAGCAGCCCATCTTCCGGGGATACGCAGTATTTT

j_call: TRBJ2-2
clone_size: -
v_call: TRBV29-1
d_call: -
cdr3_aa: CSVRESLNTGELFF
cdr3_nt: TGCAGCGTGAGGGAGAGTCTTAACACCGGGGAGCTGTTTTTT

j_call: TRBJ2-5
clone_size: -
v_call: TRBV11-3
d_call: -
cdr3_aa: CASSLAETQYF
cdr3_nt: TGTGCCAGCAGCTTGGCTGAGACCCAGTACTTC

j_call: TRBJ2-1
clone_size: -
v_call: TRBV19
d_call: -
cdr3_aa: CATSQTSSSYNEQFF
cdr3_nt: TGTGCCACCTCGCAGACTTCGAGCTCCTACAATGAGCAGTTCTTC

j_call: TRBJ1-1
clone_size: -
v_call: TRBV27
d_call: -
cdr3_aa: CASSLSISGGLEAFF
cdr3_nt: TGTGCCAGCAGTTTATCGATATCGGGGGGCCTTGAAGCTTTCTTT

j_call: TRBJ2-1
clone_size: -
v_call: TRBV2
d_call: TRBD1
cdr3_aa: CAITTGQYNEQFF
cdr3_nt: TGTGCCATCACGACGGGACAGTACAATGAGCAGTTCTTC

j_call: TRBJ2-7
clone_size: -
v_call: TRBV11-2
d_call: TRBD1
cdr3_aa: CASSLTGPNEQYF
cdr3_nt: TGTGCCAGCAGCTTGACAGGGCCAAACGAGCAGTACTTC

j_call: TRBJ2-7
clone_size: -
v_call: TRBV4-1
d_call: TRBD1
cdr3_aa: CASSQPGQGTLYEQYF
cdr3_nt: TGCGCCAGCAGCCAACCGGGACAGGGGACTCTTTACGAGCAGTACTTC

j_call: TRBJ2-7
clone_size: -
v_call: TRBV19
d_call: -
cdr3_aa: CASSLRDRSYEQYF
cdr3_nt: TGTGCCAGTAGTCTCCGGGACCGCTCCTACGAGCAGTACTTC

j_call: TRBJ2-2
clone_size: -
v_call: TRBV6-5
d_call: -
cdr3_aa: CASRGIGTGELFF
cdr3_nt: TGTGCCAGCAGAGGCATCGGGACCGGGGAGCTGTTTTTT

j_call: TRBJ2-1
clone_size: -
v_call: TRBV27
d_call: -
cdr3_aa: CASSLVAGNNEQFF
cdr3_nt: TGTGCCAGCAGTTTAGTGGCGGGGAATAATGAGCAGTTCTTC

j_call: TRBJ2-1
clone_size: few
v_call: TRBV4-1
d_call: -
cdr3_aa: CASRDRYNEQFF
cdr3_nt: TGCGCCAGCCGGGACCGGTACAATGAGCAGTTCTTC

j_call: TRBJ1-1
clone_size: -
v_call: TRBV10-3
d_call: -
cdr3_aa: CAISEVGNTEAFF
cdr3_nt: TGTGCCATCAGTGAAGTCGGGAACACTGAAGCTTTCTTT

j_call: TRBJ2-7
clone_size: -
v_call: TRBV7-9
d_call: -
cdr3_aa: CASSLKSSHEQYF
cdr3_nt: TGTGCCAGCAGCTTAAAATCCTCCCACGAGCAGTACTTC